The TCR beta chain described here comes from a study of T cell clonality in common variable immunodeficiency. Broader study findings: CVID patient heterogeneity limited repertoire-clinical complication correlations.

This CDR3 region has 14 residues. Germline V gives CDR1 SNHLY, CDR2 FYNNEI. Germline trimming cut 5 bases from V and 4 bases from J; bases unmatched to any gene: 7. This clone has at least ten counts. Its target is not known. The sequenced fragment ends 3 residues before the CDR3 boundary, so the rest is inferred from the germline J gene. The method was immunoSEQ multiplex PCR; TCRdb's version includes in-frame clones alone and lacks a portion of them. Observed in the sample are fewer than 75,000 clones, none of them singletons. The sequenced sample was peripheral blood mononuclear cells. This chain uses TRBV2 with TRBJ1-1, with 7 positions matching TRBD1. The TCR sequence derives from a person aged 18-70 years in good health. The CDR3 DNA, read in part, is TGTGCCAGCAGTCCGACAGGGTTTGCCACTGAA. The encoded protein is CASSPTGFATE. The entire CDR3 protein is CASSPTGFATEAFF.